These T cell receptor beta chains were read from a single sample in a study of cytomegalovirus exposure and HLA in healthy donors. The method was immunoSEQ multiplex PCR; TCRdb's version includes in-frame clones alone and lacks a portion of them. Of 150,000 to 170,000 clones listed, 86% are singletons. Source material: PBMCs. The receptors were sampled from a human donor in good health. Both conserved end residues are part of each CDR3. D genes are given only for firm matches. Size is stated for part of the rows, as once, few or many counts, or as a class when the clone is expanded.

V gene: TRBV27; clone size: -; J gene: TRBJ2-4; D gene: -; CDR3 length: 17; CDR3 DNA: TGTGCCAGCAGTTTATCTCAGGGATACTACTCCAAAAACATTCAGTACTTC; CDR3 protein: CASSLSQGYYSKNIQYF
V gene: TRBV6-6; clone size: -; J gene: TRBJ1-5; D gene: TRBD1; CDR3 length: 15; CDR3 DNA: TGTGCCAGCAGTTACGGGACAGGGGTCAGGCAGCCCCAGCATTTT; CDR3 protein: CASSYGTGVRQPQHF
V gene: TRBV7-8; clone size: -; J gene: TRBJ2-7; D gene: -; CDR3 length: 13; CDR3 DNA: TGTGCCAGCAGCTCCCCTTCCTCCTACGAGCAGTACTTC; CDR3 protein: CASSSPSSYEQYF
V gene: TRBV7-6; clone size: -; J gene: TRBJ1-2; D gene: TRBD1; CDR3 length: 14; CDR3 DNA: TGTGCCAGCAGCTTAGTAGCAGGGGGCGATGGCTACACCTTC; CDR3 protein: CASSLVAGGDGYTF
V gene: TRBV13; clone size: -; J gene: TRBJ2-5; D gene: TRBD1; CDR3 length: 14; CDR3 DNA: TGTGCCAGCAGCGCAGGGACAGGGCAAGAGACCCAGTACTTC; CDR3 protein: CASSAGTGQETQYF
V gene: TRBV5-6; clone size: -; J gene: TRBJ1-2; D gene: TRBD1; CDR3 length: 14; CDR3 DNA: TGTGCCAGCAGCTTGAGAGGAGGGGGCGATGGCTACACCTTC; CDR3 protein: CASSLRGGGDGYTF
V gene: TRBV6-4; clone size: -; J gene: TRBJ2-2; D gene: TRBD2; CDR3 length: 16; CDR3 DNA: TGTGCCAGCAGTGAACAGCGGGAGACTCGAACCGGGGAGCTGTTTTTT; CDR3 protein: CASSEQRETRTGELFF
V gene: TRBV27; clone size: -; J gene: TRBJ2-6; D gene: TRBD1; CDR3 length: 18; CDR3 DNA: TGTGCCAGCAGTTTATCGGGCAGGGGGCAATCTGGGGCCAACGTCCTGACTTTC; CDR3 protein: CASSLSGRGQSGANVLTF
V gene: TRBV5-1; clone size: -; J gene: TRBJ2-1; D gene: -; CDR3 length: 16; CDR3 DNA: TGCGCCAGCAGCACCCGGACCTTAGACGGGGGCAATGAGCAGTTCTTC; CDR3 protein: CASSTRTLDGGNEQFF
V gene: TRBV7-2; clone size: -; J gene: TRBJ2-5; D gene: TRBD1; CDR3 length: 16; CDR3 DNA: TGTGCCAGCAGCACTCGACGGACAGGGAATTTCGAGACCCAGTACTTC; CDR3 protein: CASSTRRTGNFETQYF
V gene: TRBV5-6; clone size: -; J gene: TRBJ2-1; D gene: TRBD2; CDR3 length: 18; CDR3 DNA: TGTGCCAGCAGCTTGGACGGTGTTACTAGCGGGAGTGGGAATGAGCAGTTCTTC; CDR3 protein: CASSLDGVTSGSGNEQFF
V gene: TRBV5-1; clone size: -; J gene: TRBJ2-3; D gene: -; CDR3 length: 14; CDR3 DNA: TGCGCCAGCAGCCCGCGGGTCCCCTCGAGGGCGCAGTATTTT; CDR3 protein: CASSPRVPSRAQYF
V gene: TRBV6-1; clone size: -; J gene: TRBJ2-7; D gene: TRBD1; CDR3 length: 15; CDR3 DNA: TGTGCCAGCAGTTCAGAACCGGGACAGGGCTACGAGCAGTACTTC; CDR3 protein: CASSSEPGQGYEQYF
V gene: TRBV7-2; clone size: -; J gene: TRBJ1-2; D gene: -; CDR3 length: 12; CDR3 DNA: TGTGCCAGCAGCTTAGGCAGCTATGGCTACACCTTC; CDR3 protein: CASSLGSYGYTF
V gene: TRBV5-1; clone size: -; J gene: TRBJ2-3; D gene: -; CDR3 length: 15; CDR3 DNA: TGCGCCAGCAGCTTGGTTACAGGTAGCACAGATACGCAGTATTTT; CDR3 protein: CASSLVTGSTDTQYF
V gene: TRBV29-1; clone size: -; J gene: TRBJ2-5; D gene: -; CDR3 length: 13; CDR3 DNA: TGCAGCGTTTCCAACCGACTAATAGAGACCCAGTACTTC; CDR3 protein: CSVSNRLIETQYF
V gene: TRBV7-3; clone size: once; J gene: TRBJ2-1; D gene: -; CDR3 length: 16; CDR3 DNA: TGTGCCAGCAGCTTAACGTTCGGGGGCTCCTACAATGAGCAGTTCTTC; CDR3 protein: CASSLTFGGSYNEQFF
V gene: TRBV28; clone size: -; J gene: TRBJ1-1; D gene: -; CDR3 length: 18; CDR3 DNA: TGTGCCAGCAGTCCAGGGGACGTAATTCCGTCCGTAAACACTGAAGCTTTCTTT; CDR3 protein: CASSPGDVIPSVNTEAFF
V gene: TRBV4-1; clone size: -; J gene: TRBJ1-2; D gene: -; CDR3 length: 15; CDR3 DNA: TGCGCCAGCAGCCAAGGTCGGGGGGGGGCGAGAGACTACACCTTC; CDR3 protein: CASSQGRGGARDYTF
V gene: TRBV7-2; clone size: -; J gene: TRBJ1-4; D gene: -; CDR3 length: 15; CDR3 DNA: TGTGCCAGCAGCTTAGGCCCAGCAACTAATGAAAAACTGTTTTTT; CDR3 protein: CASSLGPATNEKLFF
V gene: TRBV18; clone size: once; J gene: TRBJ2-3; D gene: -; CDR3 length: 19; CDR3 DNA: TGTGCCAGCTCACCACGGTTTCCGACAGGCGCATCTAGCACAGATACGCAGTATTTT; CDR3 protein: CASSPRFPTGASSTDTQYF
V gene: TRBV29-1; clone size: -; J gene: TRBJ1-5; D gene: TRBD1; CDR3 length: 13; CDR3 DNA: TGCAGCGTCCGGGACAGCAACAATCAGCCCCAGCATTTT; CDR3 protein: CSVRDSNNQPQHF
V gene: TRBV9; clone size: few; J gene: TRBJ1-2; D gene: -; CDR3 length: 13; CDR3 DNA: TGTGCCAGCAGCGGTTGGGCCCGAGATGGCTACACCTTC; CDR3 protein: CASSGWARDGYTF
V gene: TRBV7-9; clone size: -; J gene: TRBJ1-2; D gene: TRBD1; CDR3 length: 13; CDR3 DNA: TGTGCCAGCAGCCCTCAGGGGGACTATGGCTACACCTTC; CDR3 protein: CASSPQGDYGYTF
V gene: TRBV28; clone size: -; J gene: TRBJ1-5; D gene: -; CDR3 length: 15; CDR3 DNA: TGTGCCAGCAGTTTATTCGCCGGGACACAACAGCCCCAGCATTTT; CDR3 protein: CASSLFAGTQQPQHF
V gene: TRBV18; clone size: -; J gene: TRBJ1-4; D gene: -; CDR3 length: 16; CDR3 DNA: TGTGCCAGCTCACCGGGACAAGATGCAACTAATGAAAAACTGTTTTTT; CDR3 protein: CASSPGQDATNEKLFF